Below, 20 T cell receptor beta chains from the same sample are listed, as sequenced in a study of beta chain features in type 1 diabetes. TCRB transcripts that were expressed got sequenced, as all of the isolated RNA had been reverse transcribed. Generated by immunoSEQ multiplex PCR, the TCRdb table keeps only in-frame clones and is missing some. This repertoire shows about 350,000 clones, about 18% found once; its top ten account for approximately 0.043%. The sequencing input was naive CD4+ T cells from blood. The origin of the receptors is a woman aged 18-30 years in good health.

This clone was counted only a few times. The CDR3 spells CASRGQYSGNTIYF. DNA of the CDR3: TGTGCCAGCAGGGGACAGTACTCTGGAAACACCATATATTTT. The V gene is TRBV11-2, the J gene TRBJ1-3, with TRBD1 matching 7 bases. The CDR3 extends over 14 amino acids. Germline trimming cut 6 bases from V and 0 bases from J; bases unmatched to any gene: 2. Germline CDR1 is SGHAT and CDR2 is FQNNGV.

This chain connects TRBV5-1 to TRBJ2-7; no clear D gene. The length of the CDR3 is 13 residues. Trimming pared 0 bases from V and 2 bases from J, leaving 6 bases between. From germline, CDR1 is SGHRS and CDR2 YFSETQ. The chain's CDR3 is CASSLGVPYEQYF. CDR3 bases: TGCGCCAGCAGCTTGGGAGTGCCCTACGAGCAGTACTTC.

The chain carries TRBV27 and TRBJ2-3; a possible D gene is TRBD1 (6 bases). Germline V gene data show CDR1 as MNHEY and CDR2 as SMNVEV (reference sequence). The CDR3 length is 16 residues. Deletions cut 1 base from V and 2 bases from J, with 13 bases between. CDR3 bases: TGTGCCAGCAGTTTATACCCGGGACACATCACAGATACGCAGTATTTT. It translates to CASSLYPGHITDTQYF.

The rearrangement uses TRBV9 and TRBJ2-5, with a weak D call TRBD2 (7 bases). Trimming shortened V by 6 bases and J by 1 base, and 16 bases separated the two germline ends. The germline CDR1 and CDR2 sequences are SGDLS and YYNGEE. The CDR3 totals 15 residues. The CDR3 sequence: CASTGGRGSQETQYF. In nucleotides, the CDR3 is TGTGCCAGCACTGGGGGGAGGGGGTCCCAAGAGACCCAGTACTTC.

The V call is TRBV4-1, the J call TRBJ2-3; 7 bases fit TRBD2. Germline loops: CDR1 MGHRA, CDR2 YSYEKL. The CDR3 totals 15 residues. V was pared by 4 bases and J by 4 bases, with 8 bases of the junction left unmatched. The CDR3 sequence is CASSLRTSGADTQYF. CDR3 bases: TGCGCCAGCAGCCTCCGGACTAGTGGGGCAGATACGCAGTATTTT.

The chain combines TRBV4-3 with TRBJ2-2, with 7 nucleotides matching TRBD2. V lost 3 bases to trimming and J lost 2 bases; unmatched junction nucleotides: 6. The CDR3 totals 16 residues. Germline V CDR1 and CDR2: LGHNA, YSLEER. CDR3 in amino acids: CASSQTGRANTGELFF. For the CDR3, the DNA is TGCGCCAGCAGCCAGACGGGGAGGGCAAACACCGGGGAGCTGTTTTTT.

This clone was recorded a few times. This chain's CDR3 is CASSLESSGANVLTF. As DNA, the CDR3 is TGCGCCAGCAGCTTGGAGAGCTCTGGGGCCAACGTCCTGACTTTC. The genes are TRBV5-1 and TRBJ2-6; D is unresolved. Germline lookup yields CDR1 SGHRS and CDR2 YFSETQ. The CDR3 runs 15 residues. V was trimmed by 0 bases and J by 0 bases, leaving 4 bases between them.

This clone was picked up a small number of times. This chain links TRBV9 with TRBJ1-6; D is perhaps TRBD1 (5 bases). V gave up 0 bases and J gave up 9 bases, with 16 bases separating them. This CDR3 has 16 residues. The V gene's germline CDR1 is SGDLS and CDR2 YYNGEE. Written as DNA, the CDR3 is TGTGCCAGCAGCGTAGACGGGGCCAGCGGGGGTTCACCCCTCCACTTT. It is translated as CASSVDGASGGSPLHF.

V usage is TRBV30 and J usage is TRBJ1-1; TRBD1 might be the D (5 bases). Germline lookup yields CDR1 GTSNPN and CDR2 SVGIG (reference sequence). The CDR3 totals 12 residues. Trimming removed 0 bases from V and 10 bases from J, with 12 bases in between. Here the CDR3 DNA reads TGTGCCTGGAGTGTACAAGGGGCCGGAGCTTTCTTT. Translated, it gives CAWSVQGAGAFF.

The CDR3 DNA reads TGTGCCAGCAGCCTAACAGGGTTTAGCAATCAGCCCCAGCATTTT. Its protein product is CASSLTGFSNQPQHF. V is TRBV6-5 and J is TRBJ1-5; D may be TRBD1 (6 bases). V lost 6 bases and J lost 0, with 12 bases in between. The CDR3 has 15 residues. CDR1 is MNHEY and CDR2 is SVGAGI in the germline V gene.

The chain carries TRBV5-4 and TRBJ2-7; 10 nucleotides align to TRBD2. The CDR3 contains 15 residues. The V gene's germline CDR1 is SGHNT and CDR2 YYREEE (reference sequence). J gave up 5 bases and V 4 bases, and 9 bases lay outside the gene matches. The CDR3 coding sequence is TGTGCCAGCAGCGCATCTAGCGGGAGAGCCCACGAGCAGTACTTC. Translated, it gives CASSASSGRAHEQYF.

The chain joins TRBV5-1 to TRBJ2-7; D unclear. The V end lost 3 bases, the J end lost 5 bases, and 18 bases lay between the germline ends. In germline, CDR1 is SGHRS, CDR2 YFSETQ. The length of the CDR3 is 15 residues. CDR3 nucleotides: TGCGCCAGCAGCTCAGGCCCCCAAACGGCCAACGAGCAGTACTTC. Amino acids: CASSSGPQTANEQYF.

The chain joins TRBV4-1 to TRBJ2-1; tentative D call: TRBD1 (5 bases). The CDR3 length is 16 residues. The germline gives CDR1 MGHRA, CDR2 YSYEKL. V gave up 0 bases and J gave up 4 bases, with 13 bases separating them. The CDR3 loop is CASSQEGAANYNEQFF. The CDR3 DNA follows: TGCGCCAGCAGCCAAGAAGGGGCCGCAAATTACAATGAGCAGTTCTTC.

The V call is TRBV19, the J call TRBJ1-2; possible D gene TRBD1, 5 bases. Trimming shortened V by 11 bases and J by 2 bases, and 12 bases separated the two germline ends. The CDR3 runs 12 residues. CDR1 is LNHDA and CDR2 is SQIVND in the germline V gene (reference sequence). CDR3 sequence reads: CAGRDANYGYTF. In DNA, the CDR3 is TGTGCCGGGCGGGACGCCAACTATGGCTACACCTTC.

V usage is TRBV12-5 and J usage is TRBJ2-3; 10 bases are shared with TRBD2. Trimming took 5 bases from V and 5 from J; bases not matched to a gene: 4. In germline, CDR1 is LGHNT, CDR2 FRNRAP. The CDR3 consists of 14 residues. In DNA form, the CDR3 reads TGTGCTAGTGGTCCCGGGACTAGCGTAGATACGCAGTATTTT. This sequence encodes CASGPGTSVDTQYF.

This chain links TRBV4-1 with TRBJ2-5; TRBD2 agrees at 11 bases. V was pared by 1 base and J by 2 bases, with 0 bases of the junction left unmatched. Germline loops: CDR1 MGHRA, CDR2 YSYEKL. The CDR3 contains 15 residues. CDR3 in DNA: TGCGCCAGCAGCCAAGCTAGCGGGAGGCAAGAGACCCAGTACTTC. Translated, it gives CASSQASGRQETQYF.

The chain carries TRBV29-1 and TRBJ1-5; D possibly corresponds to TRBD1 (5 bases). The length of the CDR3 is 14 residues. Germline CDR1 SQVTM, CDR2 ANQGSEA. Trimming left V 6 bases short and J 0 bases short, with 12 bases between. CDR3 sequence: CSVGRGGSNQPQHF. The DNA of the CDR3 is TGCAGCGTGGGGCGGGGGGGTAGCAATCAGCCCCAGCATTTT.

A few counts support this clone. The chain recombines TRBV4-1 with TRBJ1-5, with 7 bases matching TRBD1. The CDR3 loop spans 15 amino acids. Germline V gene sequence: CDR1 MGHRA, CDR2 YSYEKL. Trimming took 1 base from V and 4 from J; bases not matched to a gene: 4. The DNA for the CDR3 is TGCGCCAGCAGCCAAGTCGACAGGGATAATCAGCCCCAGCATTTT. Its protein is CASSQVDRDNQPQHF.

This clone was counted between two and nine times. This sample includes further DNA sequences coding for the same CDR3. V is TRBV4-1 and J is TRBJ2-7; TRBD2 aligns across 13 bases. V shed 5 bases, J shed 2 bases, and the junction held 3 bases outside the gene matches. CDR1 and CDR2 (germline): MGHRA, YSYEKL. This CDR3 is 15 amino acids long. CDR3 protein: CASSLGLAGTYEQYF. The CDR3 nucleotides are TGCGCCAGCAGCTTGGGACTAGCGGGGACCTACGAGCAGTACTTC.

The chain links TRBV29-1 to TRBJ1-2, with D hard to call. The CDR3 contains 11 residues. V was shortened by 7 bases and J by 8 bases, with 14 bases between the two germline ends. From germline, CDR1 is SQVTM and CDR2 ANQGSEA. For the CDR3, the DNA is TGCAGCGCCGTTGGTAGAGGAGGCTACACCTTC. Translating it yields CSAVGRGGYTF.